This passage covers 28 T cell receptor beta chains from one sample sequenced in a study of blood T cell repertoires in COVID-19. The protocol was immunoSEQ multiplex PCR, while the TCRdb copy is restricted to in-frame clones and leaves out a portion. The sample lists around 300,000 clones; around 90% were seen once. Sequenced: PBMCs or T cells enriched from blood (not recorded which). The receptors come from a woman in her thirties or forties who had recovered from COVID-19.

CDR3 sequence: CASSLGSGRPYEQYF. The DNA of the CDR3 is TGTGCCAGCAGCTTAGGATCCGGGAGGCCCTACGAGCAGTACTTC. The V call is TRBV7-2, the J call TRBJ2-7; 7 bases are shared with TRBD2. This CDR3 region has 15 residues. Germline loops: CDR1 SGHTA, CDR2 FQGNSA. V dropped 1 base and J dropped 2; count of bases not matched to a gene: 5.

The chain links TRBV2 to TRBJ2-6, with 9 positions matching TRBD1. Germline V gene data show CDR1 as SNHLY and CDR2 as FYNNEI. The CDR3 covers 17 residues. The J segment lost 0 bases and the V segment lost 4 bases, leaving 4 bases of the junction unmatched. The DNA of the CDR3 is TGTGCCAGCAGTGCCGGGACAGGGAACTCTGGGGCCAACGTCCTGACTTTC. Amino acids: CASSAGTGNSGANVLTF.

The chain couples TRBV18 to TRBJ1-1, with a possible D match to TRBD1 (6 bases). V shed 6 bases and J shed 3 bases, with 20 bases lying between them. The CDR3 totals 16 residues. Germline CDR1 and CDR2: KGHSH and LQKENI. CDR3: CASSPVTGGGYTEAFF. As DNA, the CDR3 is TGTGCCAGCTCGCCTGTGACTGGGGGCGGGTACACTGAAGCTTTCTTT.

V and J are TRBV10-2 and TRBJ2-7; no clear D. Germline CDR1 WSHSY, CDR2 SAAADI. The CDR3 loop spans 11 amino acids. V lost 3 bases and J 4 bases, leaving 4 bases between the germline ends. CDR3 residues: CASSDPYEQYF. The CDR3 DNA follows: TGCGCCAGCAGTGACCCATACGAGCAGTACTTC.

The V gene is TRBV24-1, the J gene TRBJ2-2; the D gene is possibly TRBD1 (5 bases). Germline V gene sequence: CDR1 KGHDR, CDR2 SFDVKD. Trimming took off 8 bases at V and 5 bases at J, with 20 bases between the two ends. The CDR3 extends over 16 amino acids. Here the CDR3 DNA reads TGTGCCACCATGGAAAATGTTAGGACAACTACCGGGGAGCTGTTTTTT. This encodes CATMENVRTTTGELFF.

The chain links TRBV18 to TRBJ2-3, with D possibly matching TRBD2 (5 bases). The germline V gene encodes CDR1 KGHSH and CDR2 LQKENI. This CDR3 is built from 15 residues. V gave up 4 bases and J gave up 0 bases, with 11 bases separating them. CDR3 sequence (DNA): TGTGCCAGCTCACAAGCTAGCCCTAGCACAGATACGCAGTATTTT. Its translation: CASSQASPSTDTQYF.

The rearrangement uses TRBV5-8 and TRBJ1-1, with 8 bases matching TRBD1. This CDR3 has 14 residues. The germline gives CDR1 SGHTS, CDR2 YDEGEE. V trimming: 4 bases; J trimming: 5 bases; junction bases outside the gene matches: 7. The chain's CDR3 is CASSRTGRGTEAFF. The DNA of the CDR3 is TGTGCCAGCAGCCGGACAGGGAGAGGGACTGAAGCTTTCTTT.

The DNA of the CDR3 is TGTGCCAGCAGTGAATATAGCAGGGGAACTAACTATGGCTACACCTTC. This sequence encodes CASSEYSRGTNYGYTF. This rearrangement joins TRBV25-1 to TRBJ1-2; weak D call: TRBD1 (6 bases). V gave up 0 bases and J gave up 0 bases, with 11 bases separating them. The germline CDR1 and CDR2 sequences are MGHDK and SYGVNS. The CDR3 is 16 residues long.

The rearrangement links TRBV6-2 or TRBV6-3 to TRBJ1-3, with 10 nucleotides matching TRBD1. V was clipped by 2 bases and J by 7 bases; unmatched bases: 14. CDR1 is MNHEY, CDR2 SVGEGT, per germline. The CDR3 consists of 18 residues. The CDR3 bases are TGTGCCAGCAGTTACGGACAGGGGGATTCAAGCGCGGTGAACACCATATATTTT. Its protein is CASSYGQGDSSAVNTIYF.

This CDR3 is CASSLDRVNSPLHF. CDR3 DNA sequence: TGTGCCAGCAGTTTAGACAGGGTTAATTCACCCCTCCACTTT. V is TRBV6-5 and J is TRBJ1-6, with 7 bases matching TRBD1. Germline V gene lookup returns CDR1 MNHEY and CDR2 SVGAGI. The CDR3 has 14 amino acids. The ends lost 4 bases at V and 6 bases at J; junction bases unmatched: 3.

This chain uses TRBV28 with TRBJ1-2, with 7 bases fitting TRBD1. There are 16 residues in the CDR3. After removal of 6 bases from V and 8 bases from J, the junction contained 18 bases not matched to a gene. Germline CDR1 MDHEN, CDR2 SYDVKM. Here the CDR3 DNA reads TGTGCCAGCAGACCGACAGGGTTCACTCTTGTTTTGGGCTACACCTTC. Residues: CASRPTGFTLVLGYTF.

The chain employs TRBV4-2 and TRBJ2-1, with D possibly matching TRBD2 (6 bases). Per germline, CDR1 LGHNA and CDR2 YNFKEQ. Trimming took 0 bases from V and 8 from J, leaving 20 bases between them. CDR3 length: 17 residues. CDR3 nucleotides: TGTGCCAGCAGCCAAGATGAGGCGAGATGGACGGGGGATGAGCAGTTCTTC. It yields the protein CASSQDEARWTGDEQFF.

V is TRBV6-2 or TRBV6-3 and J is TRBJ2-7, with 8 positions matching TRBD1. This CDR3 comprises 16 residues. Trimming took 4 bases from V and 3 from J; bases not matched to a gene: 11. Per germline, CDR1 MNHEY and CDR2 SVGEGT. For the CDR3, the DNA is TGTGCCAGCAGTTTGTTCCGACAGGGGACCAACTACGAGCAGTACTTC. Translated: CASSLFRQGTNYEQYF.

The chain has TRBV18 and TRBJ2-5; TRBD2 matches at 9 bases. Germline values: CDR1 KGHSH, CDR2 LQKENI. V lost 0 bases, J lost 7 bases, and 12 bases stayed unmatched. This CDR3 region has 17 residues. The CDR3 spells CASSPPGLAISGGTQYF. CDR3 nucleotides: TGTGCCAGCTCACCACCTGGACTAGCGATATCGGGAGGGACCCAGTACTTC.

This clone was picked up one time. The chain carries TRBV5-6 and TRBJ2-1; 10 bases line up with TRBD2. The germline V gene encodes CDR1 SGHDT and CDR2 YYEEEE. The CDR3 is 18 amino acids. V lost 4 bases and J lost 2; bases outside the gene matches: 12. The CDR3 is CASSPGGRAGGPYNEQFF. Written as DNA, the CDR3 is TGTGCCAGCAGCCCGGGAGGTCGAGCGGGAGGGCCCTACAATGAGCAGTTCTTC. The full variable domain, completed using reference TRBV5-6 and TRBJ2-1, is DAGVTQSPTHLIKTRGQQVTLRCSPKSGHDTVSWYQQALGQGPQFIFQYYEEEERQRGNFPDRFSGHQFPNYSSELNVNALLLGDSALYLCASSPGGRAGGPYNEQFFGPGTRLTVL.

The chain joins TRBV5-4 to TRBJ2-5; D may be TRBD2 (5 bases). This CDR3 region has 13 residues. Trimming removed 4 bases at V and 4 bases at J, with 11 bases between. In germline, CDR1 is SGHNT, CDR2 YYREEE (reference sequence). For the CDR3, the DNA is TGTGCCAGCAGCCCTGACTACTTAGAGACCCAGTACTTC. Encoded protein: CASSPDYLETQYF.

The chain is built from TRBV7-3 and TRBJ2-7; TRBD2 matches 8 bases. The junction had 7 bases not matched to a gene; V was cut back by 2 bases and J by 7 bases. CDR1 SGHTA and CDR2 FQGTGA come from the germline V gene. There are 14 residues in the CDR3. The CDR3 here is CASSLSPIAGEQYF. In nucleotides, the CDR3 is TGTGCCAGCAGCTTATCCCCCATAGCGGGGGAGCAGTACTTC.

This clone was counted a single time. V and J are TRBV24-1 and TRBJ2-7; D might be TRBD1 (6 bases). The CDR3 sequence is 15 residues long. The V gene's germline CDR1 is KGHDR and CDR2 SFDVKD. V was clipped by 3 bases and J by 4 bases, with 15 bases between them. CDR3 amino acids: CATSDPQRQGYEQYF. CDR3 coding DNA: TGTGCCACCAGTGATCCTCAAAGGCAGGGGTACGAGCAGTACTTC.

The rearrangement uses TRBV5-1 and TRBJ2-7; 7 bases agree with TRBD2. CDR3 size: 16 residues. Germline trimming cut 4 bases from V and 6 bases from J; bases unmatched to any gene: 16. The germline CDR1 and CDR2 sequences are SGHRS and YFSETQ. In nucleotides, the CDR3 is TGCGCCAGCAGCCCGCTGGGAGCGGGGAGTTCGGGCGAGCAGTACTTC. Translating it yields CASSPLGAGSSGEQYF.

The chain couples TRBV5-8 to TRBJ2-2, with TRBD2 matching over 10 bases. Trimming at V came to 2 bases and at J to 4 bases, leaving 8 bases not matched to a gene. The CDR3 covers 17 residues. Germline V CDR1 and CDR2: SGHTS, YDEGEE. CDR3: CASSFPSGRFPTGELFF. The CDR3 DNA sequence: TGTGCCAGCAGCTTTCCTAGCGGGAGATTTCCCACCGGGGAGCTGTTTTTT. Looking up the rest from reference TRBV5-8 and TRBJ2-2 gives the full variable domain: EAGVTQSPTHLIKTRGQQATLRCSPISGHTSVYWYQQALGLGLQFLLWYDEGEERNRGNFPPRFSGRQFPNYSSELNVNALELEDSALYLCASSFPSGRFPTGELFFGEGSRLTVL.

This clone was observed a handful of times. CDR3 coding DNA: TGTGCCAGCAGCCCAAGCCTCCGGGATCATCGCCTCCACTTT. Translated: CASSPSLRDHRLHF. V and J are TRBV7-2 and TRBJ1-6; D not resolved. The CDR3 is made up of 14 amino acids. Germline V gives CDR1 SGHTA, CDR2 FQGNSA. The germline V and J ends were trimmed by 5 bases and 15 bases, with 20 bases remaining between them.

The CDR3 here is CASRDELTSTDTQYF. The DNA for the CDR3 is TGCGCCAGCAGAGATGAGCTCACTAGCACAGATACGCAGTATTTT. The chain combines TRBV5-1 with TRBJ2-3; D not certain. Germline CDR1 reads SGHRS; CDR2 reads YFSETQ. The V end was cut by 5 bases, the J end by 0 bases, with 13 bases between. The CDR3 extends over 15 amino acids.

The J gene is TRBJ2-2, the V gene TRBV9; D uncertain. Trimming took off 0 bases at V and 5 bases at J, with 5 bases between the two ends. Germline lookup yields CDR1 SGDLS and CDR2 YYNGEE. This CDR3 region has 13 residues. The CDR3 DNA reads TGTGCCAGCAGCGTAGTACAAACCGGGGAGCTGTTTTTT. Residues: CASSVVQTGELFF.

This clone is medium-sized in the sample. J is TRBJ2-3 and V is TRBV24-1, with 9 bases aligning to TRBD2. The CDR3 spans 16 residues. The V segment lost 4 bases and the J segment 1 base; nucleotides outside the gene matches: 5. CDR1 KGHDR and CDR2 SFDVKD come from the germline V gene. As DNA, the CDR3 is TGTGCCACCAGTGACGGCGGGAGGGGCGGCACAGATACGCAGTATTTT. Its translation: CATSDGGRGGTDTQYF.

The rearrangement uses TRBV11-2 and TRBJ1-2, with D possibly TRBD1 on 6 matching bases. The CDR3 runs to 15 residues. Per the germline V gene, CDR1 is SGHAT and CDR2 is FQNNGV. The V and J ends lost 5 bases and 3 bases respectively, with 16 bases between them. The CDR3 DNA is TGTGCCAGCAGCGCGGGGGCAAACTCGTACTATGGCTACACCTTC. Its translation: CASSAGANSYYGYTF.

The gene calls are TRBV2 and TRBJ1-4; D perhaps matches TRBD1 (6 bases). V was shortened by 6 bases and J by 6 bases, with 14 bases between the two germline ends. The CDR3 is 14 residues long. Germline lookup yields CDR1 SNHLY and CDR2 FYNNEI. This CDR3 is CASSRARGYEKLFF. CDR3 bases: TGTGCCAGCAGCCGAGCCAGGGGATATGAAAAACTGTTTTTT. The full variable domain, in which reference TRBV2 and TRBJ1-4 provide the parts outside the CDR3, is EPEVTQTPSHQVTQMGQEVILRCVPISNHLYFYWYRQILGQKVEFLVSFYNNEISEKSEIFDDQFSVERPDGSNFTLKIRSTKLEDSAMYFCASSRARGYEKLFFGSGTQLSVL.

This chain links TRBV29-1 with TRBJ2-7; perhaps TRBD2 as D (7 bases). Germline values: CDR1 SQVTM, CDR2 ANQGSEA. Trimming cost V 5 bases and J 5 bases, with 19 bases left between them. This CDR3 spans 14 amino acids. The CDR3 DNA follows: TGCAGCGTTTCCAGGGAGGGGGGTGTCCACGAGCAGTACTTC. As protein: CSVSREGGVHEQYF.

On this clone: At the DNA level, this CDR3 is encoded by other sequences in the same sample as well. J is TRBJ2-7 and V is TRBV28; D gene ambiguous. Germline-derived CDR1 and CDR2 are MDHEN and SYDVKM. The CDR3 has 13 residues. The germline V and J ends were trimmed by 6 bases and 2 bases, with 11 bases remaining between them. As DNA, the CDR3 is TGTGCCAGCAGCCCTACCGGTCCCTACGAGCAGTACTTC. Protein sequence: CASSPTGPYEQYF.